A selection of T cell receptor beta chains follows, all from one sample in a study of blood T cell repertoires in COVID-19. Produced via immunoSEQ multiplex PCR; TCRdb's table is partial and in-frame only. The sample shows 310,000 or so clones, around 85% of them seen only once. Specimen: PBMCs or T cells enriched from blood (not recorded which). The receptor source for this set is a woman aged 40-49 years who had recovered from COVID-19. Each CDR3 is given with its conserved first and last residue. The D gene is left open where the match is weak. The size of a clone is reported for some rows only, either as once, few or many, or as a class for expanded clones.

j_gene: TRBJ1-5
abundance: -
d_gene: -
v_gene: TRBV7-9
CDR3nt: TGTGCCAGCAGCTTGGGAGTCGGTAGCAATCAGCCCCAGCATTTT
CDR3aa: CASSLGVGSNQPQHF

j_gene: TRBJ2-5
abundance: -
d_gene: -
v_gene: TRBV20-1
CDR3nt: TGCAGTGCTAGTGCTAACGACAGATTGAAATCCCGGACCCAGTACTTC
CDR3aa: CSASANDRLKSRTQYF

j_gene: TRBJ2-1
abundance: -
d_gene: TRBD2
v_gene: TRBV5-1
CDR3nt: TGCGCCAGCAGCTTGCGACTAGCGGGTTCCTACAATGAGCAGTTCTTC
CDR3aa: CASSLRLAGSYNEQFF

j_gene: TRBJ1-4
abundance: -
d_gene: -
v_gene: TRBV18
CDR3nt: TGTGCCAGCTCACCCCGCAGAACTAATGAAAAACTGTTTTTT
CDR3aa: CASSPRRTNEKLFF

j_gene: TRBJ1-1
abundance: few
d_gene: -
v_gene: TRBV7-9
CDR3nt: TGTGCCAGCAGCCGGGAACAGAATTCAGAGGCTTTCTTT
CDR3aa: CASSREQNSEAFF

j_gene: TRBJ2-7
abundance: once
d_gene: -
v_gene: TRBV4-1
CDR3nt: TGCGCCAGCAGCCAAGTAAACGGTTACGAGCAGTACTTC
CDR3aa: CASSQVNGYEQYF

j_gene: TRBJ2-7
abundance: -
d_gene: TRBD1
v_gene: TRBV3-1/TRBV3-2
CDR3nt: TGTGCCAGCAGCCCAGGGGGTGACGAGCAGTACTTC
CDR3aa: CASSPGGDEQYF

j_gene: TRBJ1-2
abundance: -
d_gene: -
v_gene: TRBV5-1
CDR3nt: TGCGCCAGCAGCTTAGGGGGCTATGGCTACACCTTC
CDR3aa: CASSLGGYGYTF

j_gene: TRBJ2-1
abundance: few
d_gene: TRBD1
v_gene: TRBV7-6
CDR3nt: TGTGCCAGCAGCTTAGGGGGACAGGTCAATGAGCAGTTCTTC
CDR3aa: CASSLGGQVNEQFF

j_gene: TRBJ2-5
abundance: -
d_gene: -
v_gene: TRBV20-1
CDR3nt: TGCAGTGTCGGTCAAGAGACCCAGTACTTC
CDR3aa: CSVGQETQYF

j_gene: TRBJ2-2
abundance: -
d_gene: TRBD2
v_gene: TRBV27
CDR3nt: TGTGCCAGCACCCAGCGGGGGGGGCGACTTACCGGGGAGCTGTTTTTT
CDR3aa: CASTQRGGRLTGELFF

j_gene: TRBJ2-7
abundance: -
d_gene: TRBD2
v_gene: TRBV10-3
CDR3nt: TGTGCCATAAGAACCGGGACTAGCGACCTCTACGAGCAGTACTTC
CDR3aa: CAIRTGTSDLYEQYF

j_gene: TRBJ2-5
abundance: -
d_gene: TRBD2
v_gene: TRBV7-2
CDR3nt: TGTGCCAGCAGACCAGGACTAGCGGCCTGGGGGGAGACCCAGTACTTC
CDR3aa: CASRPGLAAWGETQYF

j_gene: TRBJ2-2
abundance: -
d_gene: -
v_gene: TRBV5-8
CDR3nt: TGTGCCAGCAGCTTCTTTAGCGGAACGAACACCGGGGAGCTGTTTTTT
CDR3aa: CASSFFSGTNTGELFF

j_gene: TRBJ2-1
abundance: -
d_gene: -
v_gene: TRBV3-1/TRBV3-2
CDR3nt: TGTGCCAGCAGCCAGGTGTTGGGCACCTACAATGAGCAGTTCTTC
CDR3aa: CASSQVLGTYNEQFF

j_gene: TRBJ2-7
abundance: -
d_gene: TRBD2
v_gene: TRBV27
CDR3nt: TGTGCCAGCAGTCTACTAGCGGGAGGGGTCTACGAGCAGTACTTC
CDR3aa: CASSLLAGGVYEQYF

j_gene: TRBJ1-1
abundance: -
d_gene: -
v_gene: TRBV29-1
CDR3nt: TGCAGCGTTGTGGGAGACATGAACACTGAAGCTTTCTTT
CDR3aa: CSVVGDMNTEAFF

j_gene: TRBJ2-1
abundance: -
d_gene: TRBD2
v_gene: TRBV6-2/TRBV6-3
CDR3nt: TGTGCCAGCAGCAACTACCGGACTAGCGGGAGCCATGAGCAGTTCTTC
CDR3aa: CASSNYRTSGSHEQFF

j_gene: TRBJ1-2
abundance: -
d_gene: TRBD1
v_gene: TRBV19
CDR3nt: TGTGCCAGTGATCCGGGACAGGGCCGGGCGTACGGCTACACCTTC
CDR3aa: CASDPGQGRAYGYTF

j_gene: TRBJ2-1
abundance: -
d_gene: -
v_gene: TRBV28
CDR3nt: TGTGCCAGCAGATCAGTAAGAAGAGGACAGATCTACAATGAGCAGTTCTTC
CDR3aa: CASRSVRRGQIYNEQFF

j_gene: TRBJ2-2
abundance: -
d_gene: TRBD1
v_gene: TRBV2
CDR3nt: TGTGCCAGCCGGCCACAGGGGTCGAACACCGGGGAGCTGTTTTTT
CDR3aa: CASRPQGSNTGELFF

j_gene: TRBJ1-1
abundance: -
d_gene: -
v_gene: TRBV3-1/TRBV3-2
CDR3nt: TGTGCCAGCAGTTGGGTCGGGACTGAAGCTTTCTTT
CDR3aa: CASSWVGTEAFF

j_gene: TRBJ2-1
abundance: -
d_gene: -
v_gene: TRBV3-1/TRBV3-2
CDR3nt: TGTGCCAGCAGCCAAGATTTGGGACTGGAAGACAATGAGCAGTTCTTC
CDR3aa: CASSQDLGLEDNEQFF

j_gene: TRBJ1-1
abundance: -
d_gene: TRBD1
v_gene: TRBV11-2
CDR3nt: TGTGCCAGCAGCCTCGGACAGGGGGCCTCTGGGACTGAAGCTTTCTTT
CDR3aa: CASSLGQGASGTEAFF

j_gene: TRBJ2-1
abundance: -
d_gene: TRBD2
v_gene: TRBV10-1
CDR3nt: TGCGCCAGCGGGGGACTAGCGGGAGCGGGTGAGCAGTTCTTC
CDR3aa: CASGGLAGAGEQFF

j_gene: TRBJ1-5
abundance: -
d_gene: -
v_gene: TRBV18
CDR3nt: TGTGCCAGCTCACTCATTCGGACAGCCGAGTATAGCAATCAGCCCCAGCATTTT
CDR3aa: CASSLIRTAEYSNQPQHF

j_gene: TRBJ1-5
abundance: -
d_gene: TRBD1
v_gene: TRBV4-3
CDR3nt: TGCGCCAGCAGCCAAGAGGCTCAGGGGGCTGGTCAGCCCCAGCATTTT
CDR3aa: CASSQEAQGAGQPQHF

j_gene: TRBJ2-7
abundance: -
d_gene: TRBD2
v_gene: TRBV28
CDR3nt: TGTGCCAGCAGCCGGAAGAAGACTAGCGGCGCCTACGAGCAGTACTTC
CDR3aa: CASSRKKTSGAYEQYF

j_gene: TRBJ2-2
abundance: few
d_gene: TRBD1
v_gene: TRBV29-1
CDR3nt: TGCAGCGTTGAAGAAGCAGGGGGCGGGGAGCTGTTTTTT
CDR3aa: CSVEEAGGGELFF

j_gene: TRBJ1-5
abundance: -
d_gene: -
v_gene: TRBV2
CDR3nt: TGTGCCAGCAGTGGACTGAGTAGCAATCAGCCCCAGCATTTT
CDR3aa: CASSGLSSNQPQHF

j_gene: TRBJ2-1
abundance: once
d_gene: -
v_gene: TRBV6-5
CDR3nt: TGTGCCAGCAGTCCGAGACTGAGGGATGAGCAGTTCTTC
CDR3aa: CASSPRLRDEQFF

j_gene: TRBJ1-3
abundance: -
d_gene: -
v_gene: TRBV19
CDR3nt: TGTGCCAGTAGTATTGGGCCGTATTCTGGAAACACCATATATTTT
CDR3aa: CASSIGPYSGNTIYF

j_gene: TRBJ2-1
abundance: -
d_gene: TRBD2
v_gene: TRBV3-1/TRBV3-2
CDR3nt: TGTGCCAGCAGCCTCGGACTAGCGGGGGATGAGCAGTTCTTC
CDR3aa: CASSLGLAGDEQFF

j_gene: TRBJ2-5
abundance: -
d_gene: -
v_gene: TRBV6-2/TRBV6-3
CDR3nt: TGTGCCAGCAGTTACGGGGGCAGCGGGAATAAAGAGACCCAGTACTTC
CDR3aa: CASSYGGSGNKETQYF

j_gene: TRBJ2-7
abundance: -
d_gene: -
v_gene: TRBV27
CDR3nt: TGTGCCAGCAGCGCTCGGAGGGGTTCCTACGAGCAGTACTTC
CDR3aa: CASSARRGSYEQYF

j_gene: TRBJ2-1
abundance: -
d_gene: -
v_gene: TRBV19
CDR3nt: TGTGCCAGGAGAGTAGCGGCGTCCTCCTACAATGAGCAGTTCTTC
CDR3aa: CARRVAASSYNEQFF

j_gene: TRBJ2-7
abundance: -
d_gene: TRBD2
v_gene: TRBV5-1
CDR3nt: TGCGCCAGCAGCTTGTCTAGCGGGAGTGGAAGGGAGCAGTACTTC
CDR3aa: CASSLSSGSGREQYF

j_gene: TRBJ2-7
abundance: -
d_gene: -
v_gene: TRBV3-1/TRBV3-2
CDR3nt: TGTGCCAGCAGCCCTGAGACTAGTGGGGGCGAGCAGTACTTC
CDR3aa: CASSPETSGGEQYF

j_gene: TRBJ2-5
abundance: -
d_gene: -
v_gene: TRBV5-4
CDR3nt: TGTGCCAGCAGCCATCCAGGGTCAGAGACCCAGTACTTC
CDR3aa: CASSHPGSETQYF

j_gene: TRBJ1-5
abundance: -
d_gene: -
v_gene: TRBV10-2
CDR3nt: TGCGCCAGCAGTGAGTCTTGGGCCGTGGGGAGGAATCAGCCCCAGCATTTT
CDR3aa: CASSESWAVGRNQPQHF

j_gene: TRBJ1-1
abundance: -
d_gene: -
v_gene: TRBV11-2
CDR3nt: TGTGCCAGCAGCTTAGAACAGGGAATCGGGAACACTGAAGCTTTCTTT
CDR3aa: CASSLEQGIGNTEAFF